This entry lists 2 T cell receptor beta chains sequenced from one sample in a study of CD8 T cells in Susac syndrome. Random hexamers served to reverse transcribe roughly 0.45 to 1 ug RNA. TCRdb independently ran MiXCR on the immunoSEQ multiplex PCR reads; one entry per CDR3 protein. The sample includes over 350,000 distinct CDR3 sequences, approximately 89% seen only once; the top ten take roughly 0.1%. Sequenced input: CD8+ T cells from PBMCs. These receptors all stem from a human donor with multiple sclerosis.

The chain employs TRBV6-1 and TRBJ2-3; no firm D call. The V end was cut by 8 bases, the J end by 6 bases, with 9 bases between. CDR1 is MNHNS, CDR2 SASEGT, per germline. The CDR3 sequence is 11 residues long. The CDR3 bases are TGTGCCAGCGACACGCCCGATACGCAGTATTTT. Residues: CASDTPDTQYF.

DNA of the CDR3: TGCGCCAGCAGCTTGGGACACCACATGAACACTGAAGCTTTCTTT. It codes for CASSLGHHMNTEAFF. This chain links TRBV5-1 with TRBJ1-1; D remains ambiguous. CDR3 length equals 15 residues. From germline, CDR1 is SGHRS and CDR2 YFSETQ. V lost 0 bases and J 0 bases, leaving 9 bases between the germline ends.